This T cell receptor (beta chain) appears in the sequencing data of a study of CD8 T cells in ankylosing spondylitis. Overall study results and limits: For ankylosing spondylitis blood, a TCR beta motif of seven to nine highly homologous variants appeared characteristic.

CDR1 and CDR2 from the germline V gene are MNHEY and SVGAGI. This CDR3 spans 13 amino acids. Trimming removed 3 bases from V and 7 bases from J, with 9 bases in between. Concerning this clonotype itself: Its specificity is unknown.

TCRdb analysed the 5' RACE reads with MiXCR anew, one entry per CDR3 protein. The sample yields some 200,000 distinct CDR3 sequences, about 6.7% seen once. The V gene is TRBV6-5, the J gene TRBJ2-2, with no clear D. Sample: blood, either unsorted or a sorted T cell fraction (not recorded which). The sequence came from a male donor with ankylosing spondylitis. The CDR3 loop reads CASSYRGNGELFF. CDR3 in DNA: TGTGCCAGCAGTTATCGAGGAAACGGGGAGCTGTTTTTT.